A selection of T cell receptor beta chains follows, all from one sample in a study of T-cell reconstitution after alpha-beta-depleted transplantation in children. TCRdb called the PCR reads again in MiXCR, with one record for every CDR3 protein. Seen here are about 610,000 distinct CDR3 sequences, 20% to 30% observed once, and the top ten hold approximately 39%. The sample consisted of PBMCs, taken before TCRalphabeta/CD19-depleted stem cell transplant. Receptor source: a boy under two years old with Wiskott-Aldrich syndrome, due to receive a stem cell transplant. CDR3s include the opening cysteine and the closing phenylalanine or tryptophan. Each record gives: J gene, clone size, V gene, D gene, CDR3 protein, CDR3 DNA. D genes are given only for firm matches. A clone size is listed for some rows: how often the clone was seen (once, few, many), or a class if it is expanded.

J gene: TRBJ2-1
clone size: few
V gene: TRBV20-1
D gene: -
CDR3 protein: CSARDLRDSYNEQFF
CDR3 DNA: TGCAGTGCTAGAGATCTGAGGGACTCCTACAATGAGCAGTTCTTC

J gene: TRBJ1-4
clone size: -
V gene: TRBV9
D gene: -
CDR3 protein: CASSVGLAEKLFF
CDR3 DNA: TGTGCCAGCAGCGTGGGACTGGCTGAAAAACTGTTTTTT

J gene: TRBJ2-1
clone size: -
V gene: TRBV25-1
D gene: TRBD2
CDR3 protein: CASSVPGLAGLNEQFF
CDR3 DNA: TGTGCCAGCAGTGTCCCGGGACTAGCGGGATTAAATGAGCAGTTCTTC

J gene: TRBJ2-7
clone size: -
V gene: TRBV5-1
D gene: -
CDR3 protein: CASSLGLAEGWEQYF
CDR3 DNA: TGCGCCAGCAGCTTGGGCCTAGCCGAAGGCTGGGAGCAGTACTTC

J gene: TRBJ2-3
clone size: -
V gene: TRBV12-3/TRBV12-4
D gene: -
CDR3 protein: CASSFTGSRTDTQYF
CDR3 DNA: TGTGCCAGCAGTTTCACGGGGTCACGGACAGATACGCAGTATTTT

J gene: TRBJ2-7
clone size: few
V gene: TRBV5-6
D gene: -
CDR3 protein: CASSPLGRFYEQYF
CDR3 DNA: TGTGCCAGCAGCCCGCTCGGACGGTTCTACGAGCAGTACTTC

J gene: TRBJ2-1
clone size: -
V gene: TRBV28
D gene: -
CDR3 protein: CAGSISGGEQFF
CDR3 DNA: TGTGCCGGATCAATAAGCGGTGGTGAGCAGTTCTTC

J gene: TRBJ2-1
clone size: -
V gene: TRBV7-2
D gene: -
CDR3 protein: CASSGRGSSYNEQFF
CDR3 DNA: TGTGCCAGCAGCGGTCGCGGTAGCTCCTACAATGAGCAGTTCTTC

J gene: TRBJ2-1
clone size: -
V gene: TRBV27
D gene: TRBD2
CDR3 protein: CASSPLSGKSSYNEQFF
CDR3 DNA: TGTGCCAGCAGTCCCTTAAGCGGGAAAAGCTCCTACAATGAGCAGTTCTTC

J gene: TRBJ2-2
clone size: -
V gene: TRBV28
D gene: -
CDR3 protein: CASSLRLPKDKTGELFF
CDR3 DNA: TGTGCCAGCAGTTTACGGCTACCGAAAGACAAGACCGGGGAGCTGTTTTTT

J gene: TRBJ2-1
clone size: -
V gene: TRBV25-1
D gene: TRBD2
CDR3 protein: CASSEYRGDNEQFF
CDR3 DNA: TGTGCCAGCAGTGAATATCGGGGGGACAATGAGCAGTTCTTC

J gene: TRBJ2-3
clone size: -
V gene: TRBV7-9
D gene: TRBD1
CDR3 protein: CASSFVQDRGSSQYF
CDR3 DNA: TGTGCCAGCAGCTTCGTTCAGGACAGGGGTTCTTCGCAGTATTTT

J gene: TRBJ1-4
clone size: -
V gene: TRBV28
D gene: -
CDR3 protein: CASTTSGKGANEKLFF
CDR3 DNA: TGTGCCAGCACCACATCAGGGAAGGGAGCTAATGAAAAACTGTTTTTT

J gene: TRBJ1-6
clone size: -
V gene: TRBV18
D gene: TRBD1
CDR3 protein: CASSPLPGQNSPLHF
CDR3 DNA: TGTGCCAGCTCACCATTGCCGGGACAGAATTCACCCCTCCACTTT

J gene: TRBJ2-1
clone size: -
V gene: TRBV29-1
D gene: -
CDR3 protein: CSVGSSPFF
CDR3 DNA: TGCAGCGTTGGAAGCAGTCCGTTCTTC

J gene: TRBJ2-3
clone size: few
V gene: TRBV5-1
D gene: TRBD2
CDR3 protein: CASSLGTSVEIDTQYF
CDR3 DNA: TGCGCCAGCAGCTTGGGGACTAGCGTCGAGATAGATACGCAGTATTTT

J gene: TRBJ2-1
clone size: few
V gene: TRBV7-7
D gene: -
CDR3 protein: CASSPRLGNEQFF
CDR3 DNA: TGTGCCAGCAGCCCGAGGCTTGGCAATGAGCAGTTCTTC

J gene: TRBJ2-5
clone size: -
V gene: TRBV12-3/TRBV12-4
D gene: TRBD1
CDR3 protein: CASTVSYRGRWETQYF
CDR3 DNA: TGTGCCAGCACGGTGTCATACAGGGGGCGTTGGGAGACCCAGTACTTC

J gene: TRBJ2-7
clone size: -
V gene: TRBV20-1
D gene: -
CDR3 protein: CSAKVPLTDEQYF
CDR3 DNA: TGCAGTGCTAAGGTCCCGCTAACTGACGAGCAGTACTTC

J gene: TRBJ1-2
clone size: many
V gene: TRBV7-9
D gene: -
CDR3 protein: CASSLLYGYTF
CDR3 DNA: TGTGCCAGCAGCTTGCTATATGGCTACACCTTC

J gene: TRBJ1-1
clone size: few
V gene: TRBV29-1
D gene: TRBD1
CDR3 protein: CSVRTGMNTEAFF
CDR3 DNA: TGCAGCGTTCGGACAGGGATGAACACTGAAGCTTTCTTT

J gene: TRBJ2-5
clone size: few
V gene: TRBV5-1
D gene: -
CDR3 protein: CASSLVRGISIQETQYF
CDR3 DNA: TGCGCCAGCAGCTTGGTAAGAGGGATTTCAATCCAAGAGACCCAGTACTTC

J gene: TRBJ2-5
clone size: many
V gene: TRBV5-1
D gene: -
CDR3 protein: CASSLYQETQYF
CDR3 DNA: TGTGCCAGCAGCTTGTACCAAGAGACCCAGTACTTC

J gene: TRBJ2-1
clone size: few
V gene: TRBV6-2/TRBV6-3
D gene: TRBD2
CDR3 protein: CASTPTSGSWYNEQFF
CDR3 DNA: TGTGCCAGCACCCCGACTAGCGGGAGTTGGTACAATGAGCAGTTCTTC

J gene: TRBJ1-1
clone size: -
V gene: TRBV4-1
D gene: -
CDR3 protein: CASRSQGEAFF
CDR3 DNA: TGCGCCAGCAGGTCTCAGGGTGAAGCTTTCTTT

J gene: TRBJ2-1
clone size: -
V gene: TRBV9
D gene: TRBD2
CDR3 protein: CASSDASGGYNEQFF
CDR3 DNA: TGTGCCAGCAGCGACGCTAGCGGGGGTTACAATGAGCAGTTCTTC

J gene: TRBJ2-3
clone size: few
V gene: TRBV9
D gene: TRBD2
CDR3 protein: CASSVEAGGSTDTQYF
CDR3 DNA: TGTGCCAGCAGCGTAGAAGCGGGAGGTAGCACAGATACGCAGTATTTT

J gene: TRBJ2-5
clone size: -
V gene: TRBV5-1
D gene: TRBD1
CDR3 protein: CASSSVGTGQETQYF
CDR3 DNA: TGCGCCAGCAGCAGTGTCGGGACAGGGCAAGAGACCCAGTACTTC

J gene: TRBJ2-1
clone size: few
V gene: TRBV10-3
D gene: -
CDR3 protein: CAISEGTPKFF
CDR3 DNA: TGTGCCATCAGTGAAGGGACCCCGAAGTTCTTC

J gene: TRBJ1-1
clone size: few
V gene: TRBV7-8
D gene: -
CDR3 protein: CASSLSVNTEAFF
CDR3 DNA: TGTGCCAGCAGCTTAAGTGTGAACACTGAAGCTTTCTTT

J gene: TRBJ2-3
clone size: few
V gene: TRBV7-3
D gene: -
CDR3 protein: CASSLSADRTDTQYF
CDR3 DNA: TGTGCCAGCAGCTTATCGGCGGACCGCACAGATACGCAGTATTTT

J gene: TRBJ1-1
clone size: -
V gene: TRBV6-5
D gene: TRBD1
CDR3 protein: CASRQTGEAFF
CDR3 DNA: TGTGCCAGCAGACAGACAGGGGAAGCTTTCTTT

J gene: TRBJ2-3
clone size: -
V gene: TRBV5-1
D gene: TRBD1
CDR3 protein: CASSLSGQGPGMLSTDTHYF
CDR3 DNA: TGCGCCAGCAGCTTGTCAGGACAGGGCCCGGGGATGTTAAGCACAGATACGCACTATTTT

J gene: TRBJ2-3
clone size: -
V gene: TRBV20-1
D gene: TRBD2
CDR3 protein: CSALGTSGNPRF
CDR3 DNA: TGCAGTGCTCTAGGGACTAGCGGGAACCCAAGGTTT

J gene: TRBJ1-5
clone size: -
V gene: TRBV28
D gene: -
CDR3 protein: CASSLYAIVRDGNQPQHF
CDR3 DNA: TGTGCCAGCAGTTTATATGCGATAGTCAGGGATGGCAATCAGCCCCAGCATTTT

J gene: TRBJ2-7
clone size: few
V gene: TRBV7-8
D gene: -
CDR3 protein: CASSLERSSGEQYF
CDR3 DNA: TGTGCCAGCAGCTTAGAACGGTCTTCTGGGGAGCAGTACTTC

J gene: TRBJ2-1
clone size: -
V gene: TRBV5-5
D gene: TRBD2
CDR3 protein: CASSLGLAGLSYNEQFF
CDR3 DNA: TGTGCCAGCAGCTTGGGACTAGCGGGACTCTCCTACAATGAGCAGTTCTTC

J gene: TRBJ2-1
clone size: few
V gene: TRBV3-1
D gene: -
CDR3 protein: CASSQYISGKYNEQFF
CDR3 DNA: TGTGCCAGCAGCCAATATATCAGCGGCAAATACAATGAGCAGTTCTTC

J gene: TRBJ2-1
clone size: -
V gene: TRBV3-1
D gene: TRBD2
CDR3 protein: CASSQDFGGRAGDEQFF
CDR3 DNA: TGTGCCAGCAGCCAAGATTTCGGCGGGAGGGCCGGGGATGAGCAGTTCTTC

J gene: TRBJ2-5
clone size: few
V gene: TRBV5-1
D gene: TRBD2
CDR3 protein: CASSDAGGRMQTQYF
CDR3 DNA: TGCGCCAGCAGCGACGCGGGAGGGCGGATGCAGACCCAGTACTTC

J gene: TRBJ1-1
clone size: few
V gene: TRBV4-2
D gene: -
CDR3 protein: CASSHQGSTEAFF
CDR3 DNA: TGTGCCAGCAGCCACCAAGGGAGCACTGAAGCTTTCTTT

J gene: TRBJ1-2
clone size: -
V gene: TRBV7-9
D gene: -
CDR3 protein: CASSDMMTVSWSYTF
CDR3 DNA: TGTGCCAGCAGCGATATGATGACAGTGAGCTGGAGCTACACCTTC

J gene: TRBJ2-1
clone size: -
V gene: TRBV5-6
D gene: -
CDR3 protein: CASSLGLEQFF
CDR3 DNA: TGTGCCAGCAGCTTGGGCTTGGAGCAGTTCTTC

J gene: TRBJ2-1
clone size: -
V gene: TRBV4-1
D gene: TRBD2
CDR3 protein: CARTHQSSSGRANNEQFF
CDR3 DNA: TGCGCCAGAACCCACCAATCTTCTAGCGGGAGGGCCAACAATGAGCAGTTCTTC

J gene: TRBJ2-7
clone size: -
V gene: TRBV21-1
D gene: -
CDR3 protein: CASSKEVEQGLEGEIYEQYF
CDR3 DNA: TGTGCCAGCAGCAAAGAAGTGGAACAGGGGTTAGAGGGGGAAATCTACGAGCAGTACTTC

J gene: TRBJ2-6
clone size: -
V gene: TRBV3-1
D gene: TRBD2
CDR3 protein: CASSQVLAGADGANVLTF
CDR3 DNA: TGTGCCAGCAGCCAAGTCCTAGCGGGAGCAGATGGGGCCAACGTCCTGACTTTC

J gene: TRBJ2-3
clone size: -
V gene: TRBV6-5
D gene: -
CDR3 protein: CASSYSRIAPDTQYF
CDR3 DNA: TGTGCCAGCAGTTACTCGCGCATAGCCCCAGATACGCAGTATTTT

J gene: TRBJ2-7
clone size: few
V gene: TRBV11-2
D gene: TRBD2
CDR3 protein: CASSFSGRAFYEQYF
CDR3 DNA: TGTGCCAGCAGCTTTAGCGGGAGGGCCTTCTACGAGCAGTACTTC

J gene: TRBJ1-3
clone size: few
V gene: TRBV29-1
D gene: -
CDR3 protein: CSVDDSLSGNTIYF
CDR3 DNA: TGCAGCGTTGACGACAGCCTCTCTGGAAACACCATATATTTT

J gene: TRBJ2-3
clone size: -
V gene: TRBV12-3/TRBV12-4
D gene: TRBD2
CDR3 protein: CASIPSGKLDTQYF
CDR3 DNA: TGTGCCAGCATCCCTAGCGGAAAACTAGATACGCAGTATTTT

J gene: TRBJ2-3
clone size: few
V gene: TRBV29-1
D gene: -
CDR3 protein: CSGDAGTHTDTQYF
CDR3 DNA: TGCAGCGGCGACGCCGGGACACACACAGATACGCAGTATTTT

J gene: TRBJ2-1
clone size: -
V gene: TRBV5-1
D gene: -
CDR3 protein: CASSLGGRSSRSNEQFF
CDR3 DNA: TGCGCCAGCAGCTTGGGGGGGAGAAGTTCTCGGTCTAATGAGCAGTTCTTC

J gene: TRBJ2-1
clone size: -
V gene: TRBV29-1
D gene: -
CDR3 protein: CSVELLDNNEQFF
CDR3 DNA: TGCAGCGTTGAATTACTAGATAACAATGAGCAGTTCTTC

J gene: TRBJ2-7
clone size: few
V gene: TRBV20-1
D gene: TRBD1
CDR3 protein: CSASLGQGASEQYF
CDR3 DNA: TGCAGTGCTAGTTTGGGACAGGGGGCCTCCGAGCAGTACTTC